Following are 11 T cell receptor beta chains from one sample sequenced in a study of identical twins. TCRdb redid the calling of the 5' RACE reads with MiXCR, one entry per CDR3 protein. The sample gives around 280,000 distinct CDR3 sequences, approximately 8% of which show up once; 2.1% is in the top ten. This sample also belongs to another study, concerning yellow fever vaccine responses in identical twins.

The sample consisted of memory (CD45RO+) T cells sorted from blood. These receptors all come from a woman aged 18-30 years in good health.

This clonotype occurred many times. The gene calls are TRBV2 and TRBJ1-1; D unclear. The ends were cut back, 10 bases at V and 0 bases at J, with 9 bases in the middle. CDR3 length equals 12 residues. Germline CDR1 is SNHLY and CDR2 is FYNNEI. CDR3 DNA sequence: TGTGCCACTCGTTTAGTGAACACTGAAGCTTTCTTT. Protein: CATRLVNTEAFF.

This sequence joins TRBV27 and TRBJ2-1, with 14 bases fitting TRBD2. After removal of 9 bases from V and 0 bases from J, the junction contained 7 bases not matched to a gene. This CDR3 is built from 17 residues. CDR1 MNHEY and CDR2 SMNVEV come from the germline V gene (reference sequence). CDR3 DNA sequence: TGTGCCAGTAGACTAGCGGGAGGGCCAGGCTCCTACAATGAGCAGTTCTTC. Translating it yields CASRLAGGPGSYNEQFF.

CDR3 sequence (DNA): TGCAGTGCTAGAACGGGGGGACTCACAGATACGCAGTATTTT. Protein sequence: CSARTGGLTDTQYF. The chain is built from TRBV20-1 and TRBJ2-3; TRBD2 matches 7 bases. The CDR3 is 14 amino acids. V shed 2 bases and J 2 bases; nucleotides not matched to a gene: 4. Germline V CDR1 and CDR2: DFQATT, SNEGSKA (reference sequence).

This clonotype has at least ten counts. This rearrangement joins TRBV12-3 or TRBV12-4 to TRBJ2-3; 9 positions match TRBD2. The J segment lost 3 bases and the V segment lost 6 bases, leaving 7 bases of the junction unmatched. The CDR3 runs 15 residues. In DNA form, the CDR3 reads TGTGCCAGCAGAAATAGCGGGAGAGAGACAGATACGCAGTATTTT. This encodes CASRNSGRETDTQYF.

This clonotype was seen a few times. The V call is TRBV19, the J call TRBJ2-1; D not certain. The ends were cut back, 1 base at V and 5 bases at J, with 9 bases in the middle. The germline CDR1 and CDR2 sequences are LNHDA and SQIVND (reference sequence). The CDR3 spans 14 residues. Here the CDR3 DNA reads TGTGCCAGTAGTATAGTAGCCAGGCACAATGAGCAGTTCTTC. This codes for CASSIVARHNEQFF.

V gene TRBV13 combines with J gene TRBJ1-1; 9 nucleotides match TRBD1. The CDR3 is 15 residues long. CDR1 PRHDT and CDR2 FYEKMQ come from the germline V gene (reference sequence). The trim removed 6 bases at V and 5 bases at J, leaving 10 bases unmatched. CDR3 sequence (DNA): TGTGCCAGCAGATCTAGGGAACAGGGGGCAACTGAAGCTTTCTTT. It encodes CASRSREQGATEAFF.

The CDR3 protein is CASSSLYGSGRPASTGELFF. DNA of the CDR3: TGTGCCAGCAGTTCCCTATATGGTAGCGGGAGGCCCGCCAGCACCGGGGAGCTGTTTTTT. This sequence joins TRBV27 and TRBJ2-2, with TRBD2 identical over 10 bases. Germline V lookup: CDR1 MNHEY, CDR2 SMNVEV (reference sequence). The J segment lost 4 bases and the V segment lost 4 bases, leaving 18 bases of the junction unmatched. There are 20 residues in the CDR3.

This clonotype was counted ten times or more. V usage is TRBV7-9 and J usage is TRBJ2-2, with D possibly TRBD1 on 6 matching bases. CDR3 size: 14 residues. Germline V gene sequence: CDR1 SEHNR, CDR2 FQNEAQ (reference sequence). V lost 5 bases, J lost 4 bases, and 11 bases lay in between. This chain's CDR3 is CASSEGTTTGELFF. As DNA, the CDR3 is TGTGCCAGCAGCGAGGGGACAACCACCGGGGAGCTGTTTTTT.

This clonotype turned up a few times. DNA for the CDR3: TGTGCCAGCACCTTGGGTTGGGGACAGGGGCGCAAATCTGGCTACACCTTC. The encoded protein is CASTLGWGQGRKSGYTF. The chain carries TRBV28 and TRBJ1-2; TRBD1 aligns across 10 bases. The CDR3 contains 17 residues. The J segment lost 7 bases and the V segment lost 7 bases, leaving 18 bases of the junction unmatched. Per germline, CDR1 MDHEN and CDR2 SYDVKM.

This clonotype was counted between two and nine times. V and J are TRBV6-5 and TRBJ1-2, with D hard to call. This CDR3 has 14 residues. With 0 bases removed from V and 4 bases from J, the gap between germline ends came to 9 bases. Germline V lookup: CDR1 MNHEY, CDR2 SVGAGI. This CDR3 is CASSYSQDSYGYTF. The CDR3 coding sequence is TGTGCCAGCAGTTACTCCCAAGACTCCTATGGCTACACCTTC.

Ten or more counts support this clonotype. CDR3: CASSIRGARNTEAFF. The CDR3 coding sequence is TGTGCCAGCAGCATTCGGGGGGCACGGAACACTGAAGCTTTCTTT. The chain combines TRBV12-3 or TRBV12-4 with TRBJ1-1; D is possibly TRBD1 (6 bases). The length of the CDR3 is 15 residues. V shed 6 bases and J shed 1 base, with 15 bases lying between them.